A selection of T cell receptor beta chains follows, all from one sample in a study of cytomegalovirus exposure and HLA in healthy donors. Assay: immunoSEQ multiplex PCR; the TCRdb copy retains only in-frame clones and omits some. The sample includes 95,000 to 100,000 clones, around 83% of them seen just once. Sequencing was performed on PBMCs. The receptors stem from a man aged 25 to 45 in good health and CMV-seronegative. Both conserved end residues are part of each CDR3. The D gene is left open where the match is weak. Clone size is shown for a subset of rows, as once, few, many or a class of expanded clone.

CDR3: CASSPSLAGGHNEQFF
DNA: TGTGCCAGCAGTCCGTCACTAGCGGGGGGTCACAATGAGCAGTTCTTC
D: TRBD2
size: NA
V: TRBV6-6
J: TRBJ2-1

CDR3: CASQGLPYGYTF
DNA: TGTGCCAGCCAGGGACTCCCGTATGGCTACACCTTC
D: NA
size: once
V: TRBV11-2
J: TRBJ1-2

CDR3: CASRDSGGAIGELFF
DNA: TGTGCCAGCAGGGACAGCGGGGGGGCAATCGGGGAGCTGTTTTTT
D: TRBD2
size: once
V: TRBV2
J: TRBJ2-2

CDR3: CASSLAGDNEKLFF
DNA: TGTGCCAGCAGTTTAGCGGGAGATAATGAAAAACTGTTTTTT
D: NA
size: NA
V: TRBV6-5
J: TRBJ1-4

CDR3: CASSSGQGNYGYTF
DNA: TGTGCCAGCAGCTCGGGACAGGGGAACTATGGCTACACCTTC
D: TRBD1
size: NA
V: TRBV4-2
J: TRBJ1-2

CDR3: CASSNSGVYGYTF
DNA: TGTGCCAGCAGTAACTCAGGGGTCTATGGCTACACCTTC
D: NA
size: NA
V: TRBV28
J: TRBJ1-2

CDR3: CAISEGQGGPSGANVLTF
DNA: TGTGCCATCAGTGAGGGGCAGGGGGGACCCTCTGGGGCCAACGTCCTGACTTTC
D: NA
size: few
V: TRBV10-3
J: TRBJ2-6

CDR3: CASTAGGLYEQYF
DNA: TGTGCCAGCACAGCGGGGGGGCTGTACGAGCAGTACTTC
D: TRBD2
size: NA
V: TRBV6-1
J: TRBJ2-7

CDR3: CASSVGGRPMNTEAFF
DNA: TGTGCCAGCAGCGTAGGGGGGCGGCCCATGAACACTGAAGCTTTCTTT
D: NA
size: NA
V: TRBV9
J: TRBJ1-1

CDR3: CASSSGTVRADTQYF
DNA: TGTGCCAGCAGCTCTGGGACAGTAAGAGCAGATACGCAGTATTTT
D: TRBD1
size: NA
V: TRBV5-4
J: TRBJ2-3

CDR3: CASSKSNSPLHF
DNA: TGTGCCAGCAGCAAGAGTAATTCACCCCTCCACTTT
D: NA
size: NA
V: TRBV6-5
J: TRBJ1-6

CDR3: CASSHHGQTKEAFF
DNA: TGCGCCAGCAGCCACCATGGACAGACAAAAGAGGCTTTCTTT
D: NA
size: few
V: TRBV4-1
J: TRBJ1-1

CDR3: CASSLVGQTNEKLFF
DNA: TGTGCCAGCAGCTTGGTGGGGCAGACTAATGAAAAACTGTTTTTT
D: NA
size: NA
V: TRBV5-4
J: TRBJ1-4

CDR3: CASCEVDNEQFF
DNA: TGTGCCAGCTGCGAGGTCGACAATGAGCAGTTCTTC
D: NA
size: NA
V: TRBV2
J: TRBJ2-1

CDR3: CASSPVSASSYNSPLHF
DNA: TGTGCCAGCAGCCCCGTCTCAGCGAGCTCCTATAATTCACCCCTCCACTTT
D: NA
size: NA
V: TRBV7-6
J: TRBJ1-6

CDR3: CASSPQGGPNTEAFF
DNA: TGTGCCAGTAGTCCGCAGGGGGGACCGAACACTGAAGCTTTCTTT
D: TRBD1
size: NA
V: TRBV19
J: TRBJ1-1

CDR3: CASSLLRTDANYGYTF
DNA: TGTGCCAGCAGCTTGTTGCGAACTGATGCTAACTATGGCTACACCTTC
D: NA
size: NA
V: TRBV5-6
J: TRBJ1-2

CDR3: CASSGRSGIEETQYF
DNA: TGTGCCAGCAGCGGTCGTAGCGGGATAGAAGAGACCCAGTACTTC
D: TRBD2
size: NA
V: TRBV9
J: TRBJ2-5

CDR3: CASSQGSYEQYF
DNA: TGCGCCAGCAGCCAAGGCAGCTACGAGCAGTACTTC
D: NA
size: NA
V: TRBV4-1
J: TRBJ2-7

CDR3: CSVLNGRNTEAFF
DNA: TGCAGCGTTTTGAATGGTAGGAACACTGAAGCTTTCTTT
D: NA
size: NA
V: TRBV29-1
J: TRBJ1-1

CDR3: CASSQGTGSYNEQFF
DNA: TGTGCCAGCAGCCAGGGCACGGGATCCTACAATGAGCAGTTCTTC
D: NA
size: NA
V: TRBV4-2
J: TRBJ2-1

CDR3: CASTVRSSYNSPLHF
DNA: TGTGCCAGCACCGTGAGGAGCTCCTATAATTCACCCCTCCACTTT
D: NA
size: NA
V: TRBV5-6
J: TRBJ1-6

CDR3: CAWGTGDNQPQHF
DNA: TGTGCCTGGGGGACAGGGGACAATCAGCCCCAGCATTTT
D: TRBD1
size: NA
V: TRBV30
J: TRBJ1-5

CDR3: CASSLGRLAGETQYF
DNA: TGTGCCAGCAGCTTAGGTCGACTAGCGGGAGAGACCCAGTACTTC
D: TRBD2
size: NA
V: TRBV7-2
J: TRBJ2-5

CDR3: CASSLGIAGEETQYF
DNA: TGTGCCAGCAGTTTAGGGATAGCGGGAGAGGAGACCCAGTACTTC
D: TRBD2
size: NA
V: TRBV27
J: TRBJ2-5

CDR3: CASSPTSGQSNYGYTF
DNA: TGTGCCAGCAGTCCAACCTCGGGACAGTCTAACTATGGCTACACCTTC
D: TRBD1
size: NA
V: TRBV28
J: TRBJ1-2

CDR3: CASSGGRYEQYF
DNA: TGCGCCAGCAGCGGGGGCCGCTACGAGCAGTACTTC
D: NA
size: NA
V: TRBV5-1
J: TRBJ2-7

CDR3: CASSEFRQVTYEQYF
DNA: TGTGCCAGCAGTGAATTCAGGCAGGTAACCTACGAGCAGTACTTC
D: NA
size: few
V: TRBV6-1
J: TRBJ2-7

CDR3: CASSSLRTVFGNTIYF
DNA: TGTGCCAGCAGTTCCTTAAGGACAGTTTTCGGAAACACCATATATTTT
D: NA
size: NA
V: TRBV28
J: TRBJ1-3

CDR3: CASSRLAVYEQYF
DNA: TGTGCCAGCAGCCGTCTGGCTGTCTACGAGCAGTACTTC
D: NA
size: NA
V: TRBV5-6
J: TRBJ2-7

CDR3: CAISESKLGGVAGGSYEQYF
DNA: TGTGCCATCAGTGAGTCGAAGTTAGGTGGGGTAGCGGGGGGATCCTACGAGCAGTACTTC
D: TRBD2
size: NA
V: TRBV10-3
J: TRBJ2-7

CDR3: CASSLDQNYGYTF
DNA: TGTGCCAGCAGCTTAGATCAAAACTATGGCTACACCTTC
D: NA
size: NA
V: TRBV11-2
J: TRBJ1-2

CDR3: CASSESQGLGTEAFF
DNA: TGTGCCAGCAGTGAATCTCAGGGTTTGGGGACTGAAGCTTTCTTT
D: NA
size: NA
V: TRBV25-1
J: TRBJ1-1

CDR3: CAWSVREQGYGYTF
DNA: TGTGCCTGGAGTGTACGTGAGCAGGGCTATGGCTACACCTTC
D: NA
size: few
V: TRBV30
J: TRBJ1-2

CDR3: CASSESQETQYF
DNA: TGTGCCAGCAGCGAGTCCCAAGAGACCCAGTACTTC
D: NA
size: NA
V: TRBV11-2
J: TRBJ2-5

CDR3: CASSPTGTSGNNEQFF
DNA: TGTGCCAGCAGCCCTACTGGGACTAGCGGAAACAATGAGCAGTTCTTC
D: TRBD2
size: NA
V: TRBV7-2
J: TRBJ2-1

CDR3: CASKEGEAGDLYEQYF
DNA: TGTGCCAGCAAGGAAGGTGAGGCGGGGGACCTCTACGAGCAGTACTTC
D: TRBD2
size: NA
V: TRBV2
J: TRBJ2-7

CDR3: CASSSLRAPYEQYF
DNA: TGTGCCAGCAGTTCCCTGAGGGCCCCCTACGAGCAGTACTTC
D: NA
size: NA
V: TRBV6-1
J: TRBJ2-7

CDR3: CASSQRDTPASEQYF
DNA: TGTGCCAGCAGCCAGAGGGACACGCCCGCAAGCGAGCAGTACTTC
D: NA
size: NA
V: TRBV4-2
J: TRBJ2-7

CDR3: CASSRSGTQGFYEQYF
DNA: TGTGCCAGCAGCCGGAGCGGGACCCAGGGGTTTTACGAGCAGTACTTC
D: NA
size: NA
V: TRBV28
J: TRBJ2-7

CDR3: CASSLRRDYNNEQFF
DNA: TGTGCCAGCAGCTTAAGACGGGACTACAACAATGAGCAGTTCTTC
D: TRBD2
size: NA
V: TRBV7-2
J: TRBJ2-1

CDR3: CASSSYSQGAGELFF
DNA: TGTGCCAGCAGTTCCTACTCACAGGGGGCCGGGGAGCTGTTTTTT
D: TRBD1
size: once
V: TRBV28
J: TRBJ2-2

CDR3: CASSVDQEETQYF
DNA: TGTGCCAGCAGCGTAGACCAGGAAGAGACCCAGTACTTC
D: NA
size: NA
V: TRBV9
J: TRBJ2-5

CDR3: CASSSQASDTQYF
DNA: TGTGCCAGCAGCTCCCAGGCGTCAGATACGCAGTATTTT
D: NA
size: NA
V: TRBV13
J: TRBJ2-3

CDR3: CAIRGGGTGELFF
DNA: TGTGCCATCAGGGGCGGGGGGACCGGGGAGCTGTTTTTT
D: TRBD2
size: NA
V: TRBV10-3
J: TRBJ2-2

CDR3: CASSTDRANQPQHF
DNA: TGTGCCAGCAGTACGGACAGAGCCAATCAGCCCCAGCATTTT
D: NA
size: NA
V: TRBV5-4
J: TRBJ1-5

CDR3: CASSYSINQPQHF
DNA: TGTGCCAGCAGCTACAGTATAAATCAGCCCCAGCATTTT
D: NA
size: NA
V: TRBV27
J: TRBJ1-5